Each of the 27 T cell receptor beta chains below was sequenced from the same sample in a study of lymphopenia after photon versus proton radiotherapy. TCRdb's copy holds only in-frame clones and misses some; the assay was immunoSEQ multiplex PCR. The table includes roughly 58,000 clones, roughly 87% detected once. The starting material was peripheral blood, obtained from a patient treated with proton-based radiotherapy. Receptor source: an elderly man with esophageal cancer.

The V gene is TRBV11-3, the J gene TRBJ2-1; 8 bases are a match to TRBD1. V lost 5 bases, J lost 7 bases, and 10 bases stayed unmatched. Germline V gene sequence: CDR1 SGHNT, CDR2 YENEEA. The CDR3 is 15 amino acids. The CDR3 DNA sequence: TGTGCCAGCAGCGCTCGGACAGGGCTGTTGAATGAGCAGTTCTTC. Translated: CASSARTGLLNEQFF. The variable domain in full, completed from reference TRBV11-3 and TRBJ2-1, reads EAGVVQSPRYKIIEKKQPVAFWCNPISGHNTLYWYLQNLGQGPELLIRYENEEAVDDSQLPKDRFSAERLKGVDSTLKIQPAELGDSAVYLCASSARTGLLNEQFFGPGTRLTVL.

CDR3 bases: TGCGCCAGCAGCCAAGATCCCGCCCCGGTATACGAGCAGTACTTC. Protein sequence: CASSQDPAPVYEQYF. The gene calls are TRBV4-1 and TRBJ2-7; D remains ambiguous. This CDR3 region has 15 residues. Deletions cut 0 bases from V and 4 bases from J, with 13 bases between. Germline CDR1 reads MGHRA; CDR2 reads YSYEKL.

V usage is TRBV6-5 and J usage is TRBJ1-1; D uncertain. The CDR3 is made up of 13 amino acids. Germline CDR1 is MNHEY and CDR2 is SVGAGI. The V and J ends lost 0 bases and 1 base respectively, with 3 bases between them. The CDR3 here is CASSYSKNTEAFF. In DNA form, the CDR3 reads TGTGCCAGCAGTTACTCTAAGAACACTGAAGCTTTCTTT.

V gene TRBV13 combines with J gene TRBJ2-3; the match to TRBD1 covers 8 bases. The CDR3 totals 12 residues. Germline CDR1 is PRHDT and CDR2 is FYEKMQ (reference sequence). V lost 5 bases and J lost 9; bases outside the gene matches: 4. The CDR3 reads CASSTQGATQYF. The CDR3 DNA reads as TGTGCCAGCAGCACCCAGGGGGCGACGCAGTATTTT.

The chain combines TRBV6-6 with TRBJ2-5; TRBD2 might be the D (5 bases). CDR1 MNHNY and CDR2 SVGAGI come from the germline V gene (reference sequence). The CDR3 contains 15 residues. Trimming removed 0 bases from V and 0 bases from J, with 8 bases in between. For the CDR3, the DNA is TGTGCCAGCAGTTACTCGAGAGGGTACCAAGAGACCCAGTACTTC. Protein product: CASSYSRGYQETQYF.

This chain connects TRBV7-2 to TRBJ2-2, with TRBD2 identical over 13 bases. CDR1 is SGHTA, CDR2 FQGNSA, per germline. The CDR3 length is 16 residues. V gave up 5 bases and J gave up 2 bases; unmatched junction bases: 2. The CDR3 sequence: CASSPGLAGNTGELFF. CDR3 nucleotide sequence: TGTGCCAGCAGCCCGGGACTAGCGGGAAACACCGGGGAGCTGTTTTTT.

The V and J genes are TRBV19 and TRBJ2-5; D is ambiguous. Germline CDR1 and CDR2: LNHDA and SQIVND (reference sequence). The V gene lost 4 bases and the J gene lost 1 base, with 10 bases spanning the gap. The CDR3 has 14 amino acids. The CDR3 sequence is CASSTRTFQETQYF. CDR3 nucleotides: TGTGCCAGTAGTACCCGGACGTTCCAAGAGACCCAGTACTTC.

The rearrangement links TRBV7-9 to TRBJ2-3; 8 bases line up with TRBD1. The CDR3 contains 15 residues. Germline V gene data show CDR1 as SEHNR and CDR2 as FQNEAQ (reference sequence). V lost 4 bases and J lost 8; bases outside the gene matches: 11. CDR3 amino acids: CASSSDRVRFSTQYF. The CDR3 bases are TGTGCCAGCAGCTCGGACAGGGTAAGATTTAGTACGCAGTATTTT.

The chain has TRBV11-1 and TRBJ2-3; the match to TRBD2 covers 9 bases. CDR1 is SGHAT and CDR2 is FQDESV in the germline V gene (reference sequence). V lost 0 bases, J lost 6 bases, and 10 bases stayed unmatched. The CDR3 runs 17 residues. CDR3 DNA: TGTGCCAGCAGCTTAGCGGTTACAGCGGGGGGCCGGGATACGCAGTATTTT. Its translation is CASSLAVTAGGRDTQYF.

This CDR3 reads CASSLNYQRYEQYF. The CDR3 coding sequence is TGTGCCAGCAGTTTAAACTACCAACGGTACGAGCAGTACTTC. V gene TRBV27 combines with J gene TRBJ2-7; D is uncertain. The CDR3 length is 14 residues. From germline, CDR1 is MNHEY and CDR2 SMNVEV (reference sequence). Trimming took 2 bases from V and 4 from J, leaving 12 bases between them.

This chain links TRBV30 with TRBJ1-5; no reliable D call. The CDR3 extends over 13 amino acids. Deletions cut 1 base from V and 4 bases from J, with 8 bases between. In germline, CDR1 is GTSNPN, CDR2 SVGIG (reference sequence). The CDR3 DNA is TGTGCCTGGAGTGCGGAGGAAAATCAGCCCCAGCATTTT. Protein: CAWSAEENQPQHF.

The V and J genes are TRBV6-6 and TRBJ1-5; D uncertain. The V end lost 6 bases, the J end lost 8 bases, and 14 bases lay between the germline ends. This CDR3 has 13 amino acids. CDR1 MNHNY and CDR2 SVGAGI come from the germline V gene (reference sequence). The CDR3 DNA sequence: TGTGCCAGCAGGCCAGCCCTCCACGAGCCCCAGCATTTT. As protein: CASRPALHEPQHF.

The chain is built from TRBV18 and TRBJ2-3, with 9 positions matching TRBD1. CDR3 length: 15 residues. With V trimmed by 0 bases and J by 4 bases, 2 bases remained unmatched. The germline gives CDR1 KGHSH, CDR2 LQKENI. The CDR3 bases are TGTGCCAGCTCACCACCGGGACAGGGCCCAGATACGCAGTATTTT. Its translation: CASSPPGQGPDTQYF.

The chain recombines TRBV29-1 with TRBJ1-3; 8 nucleotides agree with TRBD1. Germline lookup yields CDR1 SQVTM and CDR2 ANQGSEA. The CDR3 consists of 14 residues. The V segment lost 3 bases and the J segment 4 bases; nucleotides outside the gene matches: 5. The CDR3 DNA reads as TGCAGCGTTGACCCCGGGACAGGAGGAAACACCATATATTTT. It is translated as CSVDPGTGGNTIYF.

The J gene is TRBJ2-1, the V gene TRBV5-1, with 13 bases lining up with TRBD2. The junction had 2 bases not matched to a gene; V was cut back by 2 bases and J by 6 bases. This CDR3 has 15 residues. Germline CDR1 and CDR2: SGHRS and YFSETQ. This chain's CDR3 is CASSLLAGGINEQFF. CDR3 sequence (DNA): TGCGCCAGCAGCTTACTAGCGGGAGGGATCAATGAGCAGTTCTTC.

The V gene is TRBV27, the J gene TRBJ2-1, with D possibly matching TRBD1 (5 bases). Germline CDR1 reads MNHEY; CDR2 reads SMNVEV (reference sequence). The CDR3 consists of 15 residues. With 7 bases removed from V and 2 bases from J, the gap between germline ends came to 15 bases. The CDR3 DNA follows: TGTGCCAGCAATATGCAGGGTACCCCCTACAATGAGCAGTTCTTC. This codes for CASNMQGTPYNEQFF.

The rearrangement uses TRBV29-1 and TRBJ1-2; D may be TRBD1 (5 bases). The V end was cut by 6 bases, the J end by 4 bases, with 15 bases between. Germline values: CDR1 SQVTM, CDR2 ANQGSEA. The CDR3 length is 13 residues. The CDR3 nucleotides are TGCAGCGTGGGATTCCAGGGCATCTATGGCTACACCTTC. This codes for CSVGFQGIYGYTF. Supplemented by reference TRBV29-1 and TRBJ1-2, the full variable domain reads SAVISQKPSRDICQRGTSLTIQCQVDSQVTMMFWYRQQPGQSLTLIATANQGSEATYESGFVIDKFPISRPNLTFSTLTVSNMSPEDSSIYLCSVGFQGIYGYTFGSGTRLTVV.

The chain has TRBV21-1 and TRBJ2-7; the table's TRBD1 call for D was not verified on the DNA. TRBV21-1 is noted as a pseudogene. The CDR3 is 22 amino acids. The CDR3 sequence: CASSKSPKVAGTGGRGTYEQYF. For the CDR3, the DNA is TGTGCCAGCAGCAAAAGCCCAAAGGTCGCCGGGACAGGGGGAAGGGGGACCTACGAGCAGTACTTC.

This chain uses TRBV19 with TRBJ2-5; TRBD2 aligns across 16 bases. The closer fit of TRBJ2-7 to the DNA end suggests the J call may be wrong. The CDR3 spans 17 residues. Germline CDR1 LNHDA, CDR2 SQIVND (reference sequence). CDR3: CASSIGTSGRALHEQYF. CDR3 nucleotide sequence: TGTGCCAGTAGTATCGGGACTAGCGGGAGGGCCTTGCACGAGCAGTACTTC.

The chain uses TRBV7-3 and TRBJ1-4, with a possible D match to TRBD1 (6 bases). CDR3 length: 13 residues. Germline CDR1 and CDR2: SGHTA and FQGTGA. Trimming left V 4 bases short and J 7 bases short, with 10 bases between. The CDR3 spells CASSYRVGEKLFF. For the CDR3, the DNA is TGTGCCAGCAGCTACAGGGTTGGTGAAAAACTGTTTTTT.

Only one count was recorded for this clone. The genes are TRBV5-1 and TRBJ1-2; D is perhaps TRBD1 (5 bases). The germline gives CDR1 SGHRS, CDR2 YFSETQ. The CDR3 extends over 13 amino acids. Deletions cut 3 bases from V and 4 bases from J, with 10 bases between. The CDR3 bases are TGCGCCAGCAGCTCCAGGGTCGGCTATGGCTACACCTTC. It is translated as CASSSRVGYGYTF.

V usage is TRBV11-3 and J usage is TRBJ2-5, with 13 bases aligning to TRBD2. This CDR3 is 17 amino acids long. With 5 bases clipped from V and 3 bases from J, the junction kept 9 bases outside the gene matches. The V gene's germline CDR1 is SGHNT and CDR2 YENEEA. The CDR3 is CASSRGLGTSGEETQYF. The CDR3 bases are TGTGCCAGCAGCCGGGGGCTTGGGACTAGCGGGGAAGAGACCCAGTACTTC.

V and J are TRBV4-1 and TRBJ2-7; D not certain. Germline V gene data show CDR1 as MGHRA and CDR2 as YSYEKL. V lost 4 bases, J lost 2 bases, and 9 bases lay in between. The CDR3 covers 13 residues. The CDR3 DNA follows: TGCGCCAGCAGCCTGCGAGATGCCTACGAGCAGTACTTC. Amino acids: CASSLRDAYEQYF.

The J gene is TRBJ2-5, the V gene TRBV20-1; unclear D gene. Germline CDR1 and CDR2: DFQATT and SNEGSKA (reference sequence). V was pared by 3 bases and J by 3 bases, with 5 bases between. The CDR3 sequence is 11 residues long. CDR3 residues: CSASPEETQYF. The CDR3 DNA reads TGCAGTGCTAGTCCGGAAGAGACCCAGTACTTC.

The rearrangement joins TRBV6-6 to TRBJ1-2, with D tentatively TRBD1 (6 bases). This CDR3 comprises 14 residues. Trimming removed 7 bases from V and 8 bases from J, with 20 bases in between. CDR1 is MNHNY, CDR2 SVGAGI, per germline (reference sequence). The CDR3: CASIPQGRSRGYTF. CDR3 in DNA: TGTGCCAGCATTCCCCAGGGGCGGTCACGGGGCTACACCTTC.

The V call is TRBV19, the J call TRBJ2-3; perhaps TRBD2 as D (6 bases). The V end was cut by 3 bases, the J end by 2 bases, with 12 bases between. The CDR3 runs 15 residues. The germline V gene encodes CDR1 LNHDA and CDR2 SQIVND (reference sequence). The CDR3, as DNA: TGTGCCAGTAGTATTGGGGCGGGGCTCACAGATACGCAGTATTTT. It codes for CASSIGAGLTDTQYF.

The chain recombines TRBV10-3 with TRBJ2-3; TRBD2 matches 12 bases. CDR3 length: 16 residues. J gave up 4 bases and V 1 base, and 3 bases lay outside the gene matches. Germline V gene lookup returns CDR1 ENHRY and CDR2 SYGVKD. The CDR3 sequence is CAISELTSGSADTQYF. The CDR3 coding sequence is TGTGCCATCAGTGAGTTGACTAGCGGGAGTGCAGATACGCAGTATTTT.